What follows are 22 T cell receptor beta chains derived from one specimen sequenced in a study of blood T cell repertoires in COVID-19. Sequenced by immunoSEQ multiplex PCR; TCRdb stores in-frame clones only, minus some. In the table there are nearly 90,000 clones, 80% to 90% of which are singletons. Source material: peripheral blood. All receptors derive from an elderly man with acute or convalescent COVID-19.

This sequence joins TRBV9 and TRBJ2-3; no reliable D call. The germline gives CDR1 SGDLS, CDR2 YYNGEE. Trimming removed 4 bases from V and 3 bases from J, with 15 bases in between. CDR3 size: 15 residues. CDR3 DNA sequence: TGTGCCAGCAGCCCCCGCTTTAGTCGGACAGATACGCAGTATTTT. It yields the protein CASSPRFSRTDTQYF.

The chain has TRBV27 and TRBJ2-2; tentatively, D is TRBD1 (6 bases). The CDR3 totals 15 residues. In germline, CDR1 is MNHEY, CDR2 SMNVEV (reference sequence). V was trimmed by 8 bases and J by 3 bases, leaving 16 bases between them. The CDR3 nucleotides are TGTGCCAGCTCAAGCAGGGGCGGCGACACCGGGGAGCTGTTTTTT. It yields the protein CASSSRGGDTGELFF.

This chain uses TRBV5-6 with TRBJ1-1; D not certain. V lost 2 bases and J lost 0, with 14 bases in between. The CDR3 loop spans 16 amino acids. Germline CDR1 is SGHDT and CDR2 is YYEEEE. DNA for the CDR3: TGTGCCAGCAGCTTAGCCGGGAGGGTCATGAACACTGAAGCTTTCTTT. This sequence encodes CASSLAGRVMNTEAFF.

V and J are TRBV5-4 and TRBJ2-7; the D gene is possibly TRBD1 (6 bases). This CDR3 is built from 14 residues. The V gene lost 2 bases and the J gene lost 3 bases, with 12 bases spanning the gap. CDR1 is SGHNT and CDR2 is YYREEE in the germline V gene (reference sequence). CDR3 residues: CASSFAGTNYEQYF. The CDR3 coding sequence is TGTGCCAGCAGCTTTGCCGGGACAAACTACGAGCAGTACTTC.

This chain connects TRBV7-3 to TRBJ1-1; 10 nucleotides match TRBD1. The ends lost 5 bases at V and 4 bases at J; junction bases unmatched: 7. The CDR3 length is 15 residues. Germline assignment: CDR1 SGHTA and CDR2 FQGTGA. DNA for the CDR3: TGTGCCAGCAGCCCTGAGGGGACAGGGGCCACTGAAGCTTTCTTT. It yields the protein CASSPEGTGATEAFF.

The count of this clone is one. The chain is built from TRBV3-1 (or the pseudogene TRBV3-2) and TRBJ1-2; 11 nucleotides line up with TRBD1. This CDR3 region has 16 residues. Germline trimming cut 4 bases from V and 7 bases from J; bases unmatched to any gene: 11. Looked up from germline, CDR1 is LGHDT and CDR2 is YNNKEL (reference sequence). The CDR3 sequence: CASSPSWGQGVGGYTF. For the CDR3, the DNA is TGTGCCAGCAGCCCAAGTTGGGGACAGGGGGTGGGTGGCTACACCTTC.

The gene calls are TRBV14 and TRBJ2-1; TRBD2 matches at 8 bases. CDR3 length: 15 residues. Germline loops: CDR1 SGHDN, CDR2 FVKESK. V lost 3 bases to trimming and J lost 4 bases; unmatched junction nucleotides: 5. The CDR3 loop is CASSQLTSAYNEQFF. CDR3 bases: TGTGCCAGCAGCCAGCTGACTAGCGCTTACAATGAGCAGTTCTTC.

The V gene is TRBV6-5, the J gene TRBJ2-3; D gene uncertain. Trimming took 7 bases from V and 0 from J, leaving 8 bases between them. The CDR3 length is 13 residues. Germline CDR1 is MNHEY and CDR2 is SVGAGI. Here the CDR3 reads CASIFRSTDTQYF. CDR3 bases: TGTGCCAGCATCTTCAGGAGCACAGATACGCAGTATTTT.

This chain uses TRBV18 with TRBJ2-7; TRBD1 aligns across 11 bases. Trimming cost V 3 bases and J 4 bases; bases outside gene matches: 14. This CDR3 has 18 residues. Germline lookup yields CDR1 KGHSH and CDR2 LQKENI. CDR3 sequence (DNA): TGTGCCAGCTCACCGCGGCCCGGGACAGGGGGTTTCATTTACGAGCAGTACTTC. The encoded protein is CASSPRPGTGGFIYEQYF.

The chain joins TRBV5-4 to TRBJ2-7; 12 bases match TRBD1. The CDR3 contains 15 residues. Germline CDR1 is SGHNT and CDR2 is YYREEE (reference sequence). J lost 6 bases, V lost 4 bases, and 8 bases had no gene match. DNA for the CDR3: TGTGCCAGCAGCAGAGCCGGGACAGGGGGCCTCGAGCAGTACTTC. Protein product: CASSRAGTGGLEQYF.

The chain has TRBV18 and TRBJ2-1; 9 positions match TRBD1. This CDR3 is built from 18 residues. Germline V gene sequence: CDR1 KGHSH, CDR2 LQKENI. Unmatched junction bases numbered 13, after V lost 0 bases and J lost 7 bases. CDR3 DNA sequence: TGTGCCAGCTCACCACCGGGACAGGGTGTGGCCGCTAGAAATGAGCAGTTCTTC. It yields the protein CASSPPGQGVAARNEQFF. The full variable domain, with the rest looked up from reference TRBV18 and TRBJ2-1, is NAGVMQNPRHLVRRRGQEARLRCSPMKGHSHVYWYRQLPEEGLKFMVYLQKENIIDESGMPKERFSAEFPKEGPSILRIQQVVRGDSAAYFCASSPPGQGVAARNEQFFGPGTRLTVL.

The chain combines TRBV4-2 with TRBJ1-5, with 9 bases fitting TRBD1. The CDR3 is 17 residues long. Looked up from germline, CDR1 is LGHNA and CDR2 is YNFKEQ. The V gene end was trimmed by 1 base and the J gene end by 3 bases; junction bases not matched to a gene: 7. CDR3 bases: TGTGCCAGCAGCCAAGGGACAGGGGACCATTACAATCAGCCCCAGCATTTT. Translating it yields CASSQGTGDHYNQPQHF.

V usage is TRBV29-1 and J usage is TRBJ2-1, with 10 positions matching TRBD2. There are 12 residues in the CDR3. The germline V gene has CDR1 SQVTM and CDR2 ANQGSEA. V was clipped by 6 bases and J by 9 bases; unmatched bases: 5. This CDR3 is CSVQRGGSEQFF. In DNA, the CDR3 is TGCAGCGTCCAGCGGGGGGGCTCTGAGCAGTTCTTC.

This clone showed up just once. V and J are TRBV7-3 and TRBJ2-3; 12 nucleotides align to TRBD2. J was trimmed by 1 base and V by 5 bases; bases with no gene match: 4. CDR3 size: 16 residues. The germline gives CDR1 SGHTA, CDR2 FQGTGA. The CDR3 region has the DNA TGTGCCAGCAGCACAGGACTAGCGGGACGCACAGATACGCAGTATTTT. It yields the protein CASSTGLAGRTDTQYF.

The gene calls are TRBV6-5 and TRBJ2-3; 11 bases align to TRBD2. V lost 6 bases to trimming and J lost 2 bases; unmatched junction nucleotides: 1. The CDR3 length is 14 residues. Germline CDR1 reads MNHEY; CDR2 reads SVGAGI. CDR3: CASRGLAATDTQYF. The CDR3 DNA follows: TGTGCCAGCAGGGGACTAGCGGCCACAGATACGCAGTATTTT.

V usage is TRBV9 and J usage is TRBJ2-1; TRBD2 matches 7 bases. The CDR3 loop spans 16 amino acids. CDR1 SGDLS and CDR2 YYNGEE come from the germline V gene. With V trimmed by 2 bases and J by 2 bases, 7 bases remained unmatched. The CDR3 DNA reads as TGTGCCAGCAGCGTCCGAGTCGGGGGGACCTACAATGAGCAGTTCTTC. This gives the protein CASSVRVGGTYNEQFF.

The J gene is TRBJ1-4, the V gene TRBV28; no definite D call. V was pared by 5 bases and J by 8 bases, with 12 bases between. The CDR3 is 13 residues long. Germline lookup yields CDR1 MDHEN and CDR2 SYDVKM. DNA for the CDR3: TGTGCCAGCAGTCTCCCCTATCAAGAAAAACTGTTTTTT. Translation gives CASSLPYQEKLFF. Full variable domain (outside the CDR3, taken from reference TRBV28 and TRBJ1-4): DVKVTQSSRYLVKRTGEKVFLECVQDMDHENMFWYRQDPGLGLRLIYFSYDVKMKEKGDIPEGYSVSREKKERFSLILESASTNQTSMYLCASSLPYQEKLFFGSGTQLSVL.

The chain links TRBV25-1 to TRBJ1-4; 10 bases are a match to TRBD1. V lost 0 bases, J lost 7 bases, and 2 bases stayed unmatched. From germline, CDR1 is MGHDK and CDR2 SYGVNS. This CDR3 has 15 amino acids. CDR3 loop: CASSEYGTGAEKLFF. In nucleotides, the CDR3 is TGTGCCAGCAGTGAATATGGGACAGGGGCTGAAAAACTGTTTTTT.

The chain employs TRBV19 and TRBJ2-1, with a possible D match to TRBD1 (6 bases). CDR1 and CDR2 (germline): LNHDA, SQIVND (reference sequence). The CDR3 sequence is 14 residues long. V was trimmed by 1 base and J by 3 bases, leaving 7 bases between them. Here the CDR3 DNA reads TGTGCCAGTAGTATAGGACAGGTCTACAATGAGCAGTTCTTC. Residues: CASSIGQVYNEQFF.

This rearrangement joins TRBV5-4 to TRBJ2-7; D possibly corresponds to TRBD1 (6 bases). V shed 2 bases and J shed 3 bases, with 9 bases lying between them. The CDR3 is 13 amino acids. CDR1 is SGHNT and CDR2 is YYREEE in the germline V gene (reference sequence). The CDR3 nucleotides are TGTGCCAGCAGCTTACAGGGTATCTACGAGCAGTACTTC. Its translation: CASSLQGIYEQYF.

The chain employs TRBV12-3 or TRBV12-4 and TRBJ1-2; D remains ambiguous. The CDR3 covers 13 residues. The ends were cut back, 3 bases at V and 3 bases at J, with 8 bases in the middle. The DNA for the CDR3 is TGTGCCAGCAGTTTTTCAACAGACTATGGCTACACCTTC. This sequence encodes CASSFSTDYGYTF.

This chain uses TRBV19 with TRBJ1-6, with 8 bases that match TRBD1. The CDR3 runs 14 residues. Germline CDR1 and CDR2: LNHDA and SQIVND (reference sequence). V was clipped by 6 bases and J by 7 bases; unmatched bases: 5. This CDR3 reads CASRPGGENSPLHF. The CDR3, as DNA: TGTGCCAGTAGGCCAGGGGGCGAGAATTCACCCCTCCACTTT.